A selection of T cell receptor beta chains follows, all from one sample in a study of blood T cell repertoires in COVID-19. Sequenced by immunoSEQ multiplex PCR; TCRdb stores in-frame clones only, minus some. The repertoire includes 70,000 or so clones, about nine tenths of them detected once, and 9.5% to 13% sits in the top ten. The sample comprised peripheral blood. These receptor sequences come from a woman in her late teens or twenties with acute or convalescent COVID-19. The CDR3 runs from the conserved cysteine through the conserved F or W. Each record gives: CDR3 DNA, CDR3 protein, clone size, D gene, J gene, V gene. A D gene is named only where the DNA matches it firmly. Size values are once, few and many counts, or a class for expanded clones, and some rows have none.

TGCGCCAGCAGCTCGCTGAGCGGGTACAATGAGCAGTTCTTC	CASSSLSGYNEQFF	NA	NA	TRBJ2-1	TRBV5-1
TGTGCCAGCAGTTCCGGGACAGCGGGTTCCTACGAGCAGTACTTC	CASSSGTAGSYEQYF	NA	NA	TRBJ2-7	TRBV6-5
TGTGCCAGCAGGCGACAGGGGGTAAGCCAAGAGACCCAGTACTTC	CASRRQGVSQETQYF	NA	TRBD1	TRBJ2-5	TRBV2
TGCGCCAGCAGCTTAAAAGGCGGGAGGGCCTTCGACAATGAGCAGTTCTTC	CASSLKGGRAFDNEQFF	NA	TRBD2	TRBJ2-1	TRBV5-1
TGTGCCAGCAGCCAAATAGGCAGGGAGGGAGCTTTCTTT	CASSQIGREGAFF	NA	NA	TRBJ1-1	TRBV3-1/TRBV3-2
TGTGCCTGGAGGGGGGGTTCGGGTAGCTCCTATAATTCACCCCTCCACTTT	CAWRGGSGSSYNSPLHF	NA	NA	TRBJ1-6	TRBV30
TGTGCCAGCAAGCAGCAAGCGGGGGGCGCAGATACGCAGTATTTT	CASKQQAGGADTQYF	NA	TRBD2	TRBJ2-3	TRBV2
TGTGCCAGCAGCTTGGGTCGAGGCACCTCCTACGAGCAGTACTTC	CASSLGRGTSYEQYF	NA	NA	TRBJ2-7	TRBV5-4
TGCGCCAGCAGCCAAGATAAGGAGGTGGCGGGGGCGGTGGATACGCAGTATTTT	CASSQDKEVAGAVDTQYF	NA	NA	TRBJ2-3	TRBV4-1
TGTGCCAGCAGTGAACAGGGTCGTTCACCCCTCCACTTT	CASSEQGRSPLHF	NA	NA	TRBJ1-6	TRBV6-1
TGTGCCAGCAGCGCTAGCGGGAGCTCCTACAATGAGCAGTTCTTC	CASSASGSSYNEQFF	NA	TRBD2	TRBJ2-1	TRBV11-2
TGTGCCAGCTCATCAACCGGGACAGGGGGCGACGAGCAGTACTTC	CASSSTGTGGDEQYF	NA	TRBD1	TRBJ2-7	TRBV18
TGTGCCAGCAGGGGGACAGGGAGGAACGAGCAGTACTTC	CASRGTGRNEQYF	NA	TRBD1	TRBJ2-7	TRBV6-5
TGTGCCAGTAGTAGGGACAGGGATTTTGTTCAGCCCCAGCATTTT	CASSRDRDFVQPQHF	NA	TRBD1	TRBJ1-5	TRBV19
TGTGCCAGCAGTGAATATTCCTACGAGCAGTACTTC	CASSEYSYEQYF	NA	NA	TRBJ2-7	TRBV6-1
TGTGCCAGCAGCGATTACCGGGACAGCTACAATGAGCAGTTCTTC	CASSDYRDSYNEQFF	NA	TRBD1	TRBJ2-1	TRBV7-9
TGTGCCAGCAGTGATGACAGCACTGAAGCTTTCTTT	CASSDDSTEAFF	once	NA	TRBJ1-1	TRBV2
TGTGCCAGCAGCTTAGTTAGGGGCTCCGAGCAGTTCTTC	CASSLVRGSEQFF	NA	NA	TRBJ2-1	TRBV7-8
TGTGCCAGCAGCTCCCACGGGACAGGGACACCCGAAACTCAAGAGACCCAGTACTTC	CASSSHGTGTPETQETQYF	NA	TRBD1	TRBJ2-5	TRBV5-5
TGTGCCTCCGCGTTAACCACAGATACGCAGTATTTT	CASALTTDTQYF	NA	NA	TRBJ2-3	TRBV10-3
TGCGCCAGCAGTGCTAACAGGATCGGGAGACGCCCTTATGGCTACACCTTC	CASSANRIGRRPYGYTF	NA	NA	TRBJ1-2	TRBV10-2
TGTGCCAGCAGCTTGTCGGGGACAAACTATGGCTACACCTTC	CASSLSGTNYGYTF	NA	NA	TRBJ1-2	TRBV5-4
TGTGCCTCCAACAGGGTCGAGACTGAAGCTTTCTTT	CASNRVETEAFF	NA	NA	TRBJ1-1	TRBV30
TGTGCCAGCAGGGACACCGCCGCGAACACTGAAGCTTTCTTT	CASRDTAANTEAFF	NA	NA	TRBJ1-1	TRBV28
TGTGCCAGTAGTATTTTTCCGGGACTCCCCTTGAACAATGAGCAGTTCTTC	CASSIFPGLPLNNEQFF	NA	NA	TRBJ2-1	TRBV19
TGTGCCAGCAGCCCTACCCATAGCTATCCAGAAAATCCCACTGAAGCTTTCTTT	CASSPTHSYPENPTEAFF	NA	NA	TRBJ1-1	TRBV11-2
TGTGCCAGCAGCCAATCTTTATCCACCGGACAGGGACCGAACACTGAAGCTTTCTTT	CASSQSLSTGQGPNTEAFF	NA	TRBD1	TRBJ1-1	TRBV16
TGTGCCAGCGGTTACAGGGATTTTGGGACCCAGTACTTC	CASGYRDFGTQYF	NA	NA	TRBJ2-5	TRBV27
TGCGCCAGCAGCTTACAGGGGCCTAATGAAAAACTGTTTTTT	CASSLQGPNEKLFF	NA	TRBD1	TRBJ1-4	TRBV5-1
TGCGCCAGCAGCGAAGGGACAGGGGGGGCCGGAAGGGGCAAAAACATTCAGTACTTC	CASSEGTGGAGRGKNIQYF	NA	TRBD1	TRBJ2-4	TRBV5-1
TGTGCCAGCAGCGGGGGACTAGCGGGGTACAATGAGCAGTTCTTC	CASSGGLAGYNEQFF	NA	TRBD2	TRBJ2-1	TRBV7-9
TGTGCCAGCAACTTAGAGGGGACAGCGACCCAGTACTTC	CASNLEGTATQYF	NA	TRBD1	TRBJ2-5	TRBV5-5
TGTGCCAGCAGCGATAGCGGGGGTTACAATGAGCAGTTCTTC	CASSDSGGYNEQFF	NA	TRBD2	TRBJ2-1	TRBV6-5
TGCAGTGCTAGTTTTCAGAAAACAGATACGCAGTATTTT	CSASFQKTDTQYF	NA	NA	TRBJ2-3	TRBV20-1
TGTGCCTGGAGTGGCGGGAGGGGCTACAATGAGCAGTTCTTC	CAWSGGRGYNEQFF	NA	TRBD2	TRBJ2-1	TRBV30
TGTGCCAGTAGTGGGGGGGGCCTAGCGGGAGGATTACAAGAGACCCAGTACTTC	CASSGGGLAGGLQETQYF	once	TRBD2	TRBJ2-5	TRBV19
TGTGCCAGCGCCATACAGGGCGAAAAGGCTGAAGCTTTCTTT	CASAIQGEKAEAFF	NA	NA	TRBJ1-1	TRBV6-6
TGTGCCAGCAGTTCAGACAGGGTAACTGAAGCTTTCTTT	CASSSDRVTEAFF	few	TRBD1	TRBJ1-1	TRBV28
TGTGCCAGCAGCGTGACAGGGGGCGATGGCTACACCTTC	CASSVTGGDGYTF	NA	TRBD1	TRBJ1-2	TRBV2
TGTGCCAGCAGACCACGACAGGGCCATACTGAAGCTTTCTTT	CASRPRQGHTEAFF	NA	TRBD1	TRBJ1-1	TRBV28
TGTCACATGAGGGGGTGCGGCTACACCTTC	CHMRGCGYTF	few	NA	TRBJ1-2	TRBV21-1
TGCAGCGTTGATCCGGGGAGGGCTGAAGCTTTCTTT	CSVDPGRAEAFF	once	NA	TRBJ1-1	TRBV29-1
TGTGCCAGTAGTGCAGGGGCAATGAAGAAAAGGACTGAAGCTTTCTTT	CASSAGAMKKRTEAFF	NA	NA	TRBJ1-1	TRBV19
TGTGCCAGCACCAAACGACAGGCCGCTGAGAGCAATAAGCAGTTCTTC	CASTKRQAAESNKQFF	NA	NA	TRBJ2-1	TRBV2
TGTGCCAGTAGTATACTGCAGGGCGAAGCTTTCTTT	CASSILQGEAFF	NA	NA	TRBJ1-1	TRBV19
TGTGCCATCAGTGTCGGCAGCGGGGGGCCCTACAATGAGCAGTTCTTC	CAISVGSGGPYNEQFF	few	TRBD2	TRBJ2-1	TRBV10-3
TGTGCCAGCGCAAGGGGGGGAGGCTATGGCTACACCTTC	CASARGGGYGYTF	NA	NA	TRBJ1-2	TRBV25-1
TGCAGCGTCGCACGAGGACGGGCCCAGGGTGAGCAGTTCTTC	CSVARGRAQGEQFF	NA	NA	TRBJ2-1	TRBV29-1